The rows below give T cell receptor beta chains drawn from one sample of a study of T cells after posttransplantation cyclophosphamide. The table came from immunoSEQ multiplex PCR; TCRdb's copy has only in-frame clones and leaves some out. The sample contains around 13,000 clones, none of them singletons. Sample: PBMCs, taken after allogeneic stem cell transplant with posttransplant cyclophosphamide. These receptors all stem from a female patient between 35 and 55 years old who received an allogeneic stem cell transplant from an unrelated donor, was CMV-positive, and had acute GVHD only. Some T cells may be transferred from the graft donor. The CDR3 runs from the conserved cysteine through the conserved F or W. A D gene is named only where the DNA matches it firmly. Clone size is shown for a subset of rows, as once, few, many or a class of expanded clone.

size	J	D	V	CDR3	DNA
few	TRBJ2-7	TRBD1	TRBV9	CASSVGGQGPYEQYF	TGTGCCAGCAGCGTAGGAGGACAGGGCCCCTACGAGCAGTACTTC
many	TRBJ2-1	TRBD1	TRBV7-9	CASSLRDRDFSEQFF	TGTGCCAGCAGCCTTCGGGACAGGGATTTCTCTGAGCAGTTCTTC
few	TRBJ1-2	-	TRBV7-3	CASSLTFTPDRKTNYGYTF	TGTGCCAGCAGCTTAACGTTTACCCCTGACAGGAAGACAAACTATGGCTACACCTTC
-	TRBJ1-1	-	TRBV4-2	CASTEPGVVEAFF	TGTGCCAGCACTGAACCAGGGGTGGTTGAAGCTTTCTTT
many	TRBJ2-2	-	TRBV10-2	CASSDSPGNTGELFF	TGCGCCAGCAGTGACTCCCCAGGGAACACCGGGGAGCTGTTTTTT
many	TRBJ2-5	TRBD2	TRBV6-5	CASTPSGGGWETQYF	TGTGCCAGCACCCCTAGCGGGGGAGGATGGGAGACCCAGTACTTC
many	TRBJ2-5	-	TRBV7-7	CASSLALGAETQYF	TGTGCTAGCAGCTTAGCGTTGGGGGCGGAGACCCAGTACTTC
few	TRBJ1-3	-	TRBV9	CASSANLGVAGNTIYF	TGTGCCAGCAGCGCCAACTTAGGGGTAGCTGGAAACACCATATATTTT
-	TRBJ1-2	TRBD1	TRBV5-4	CASSRLIGGQRTGRFYGYTF	TGTGCCAGCAGCCGTCTCATCGGGGGCCAGCGGACAGGGAGATTCTATGGCTACACCTTC
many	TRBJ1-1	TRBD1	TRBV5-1	CASRRSGTDTEAFF	TGCGCCAGCAGACGTTCGGGGACAGACACTGAAGCTTTCTTT
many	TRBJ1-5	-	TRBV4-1	CASSQDVQGGNQPQHF	TGCGCCAGCAGCCAAGATGTGCAGGGAGGAAATCAGCCCCAGCATTTT
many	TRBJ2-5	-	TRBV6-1	CASRAPGVQETQYF	TGTGCCAGCCGGGCTCCAGGGGTCCAAGAGACCCAGTACTTC
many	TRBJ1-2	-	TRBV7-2	CASSKREEGYGYTF	TGTGCCAGCAGCAAAAGGGAGGAAGGCTATGGCTACACCTTC
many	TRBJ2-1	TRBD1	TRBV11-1	CASSPRQGRFQGEQFF	TGTGCCAGCAGCCCGAGACAGGGGCGATTTCAGGGTGAGCAGTTCTTC
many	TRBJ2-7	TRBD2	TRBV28	CASSPRGTSGSHEQYF	TGTGCCAGCAGTCCCCGAGGGACTAGCGGGAGTCACGAGCAGTACTTC
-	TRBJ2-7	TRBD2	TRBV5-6	CASSFLGTSGSSEQYF	TGTGCCAGCAGCTTCCTCGGGACTAGCGGGAGTAGCGAGCAGTACTTC
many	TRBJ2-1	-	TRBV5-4	CASSFGRAEYNEQFF	TGTGCCAGCAGCTTCGGCAGGGCCGAATACAATGAGCAGTTCTTC
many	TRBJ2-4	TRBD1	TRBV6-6	CASSYIAGTGGNIQYF	TGTGCCAGCAGTTATATCGCCGGGACAGGTGGGAACATTCAGTACTTC
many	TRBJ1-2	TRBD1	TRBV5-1	CASSSGQGAKGYTF	TGCGCCAGCAGCAGTGGACAGGGGGCAAAGGGCTACACCTTC
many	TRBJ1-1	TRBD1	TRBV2	CASSRQGAGEAFF	TGTGCCAGCAGTCGACAGGGGGCAGGTGAAGCTTTCTTT
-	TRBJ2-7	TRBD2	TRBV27	CAGPGTSGVEQYF	TGTGCCGGACCCGGGACTAGCGGCGTCGAGCAGTACTTC
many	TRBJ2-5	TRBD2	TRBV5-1	CASSLAGLARETQYF	TGCGCCAGCAGCTTGGCGGGACTAGCACGGGAGACCCAGTACTTC
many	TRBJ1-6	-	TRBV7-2	CASSFNGRGSPLHF	TGTGCCAGCAGCTTCAATGGTAGAGGGTCACCCCTCCACTTT
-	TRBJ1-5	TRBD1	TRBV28	CASSLEQGYQPQHF	TGTGCCAGCAGTTTAGAACAGGGGTATCAGCCCCAGCATTTT
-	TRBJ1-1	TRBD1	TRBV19	CASSIRGQGWTEAFF	TGTGCCAGTAGTATAAGGGGACAGGGGTGGACTGAAGCTTTCTTT
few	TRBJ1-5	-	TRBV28	CASNPRGAGNQPQHF	TGTGCCAGCAACCCGCGGGGAGCGGGCAATCAGCCCCAGCATTTT